These 8 T cell receptor beta chains share one sample of origin, sequenced in a study of T-cell memory formation after mild COVID-19. One entry per CDR3 protein results from TCRdb running MiXCR on the 5' RACE reads. The data contain around 250,000 distinct CDR3 sequences, about a sixth of them seen just once; the ten biggest clones take up 22%. The material sequenced was PBMCs or a T cell subset sorted from them (not recorded which). Receptor source: a man aged 18 to 35 who had mild COVID-19 (a few samples of this study predate the infection). Cell type and time point are not known.

This clonotype was seen only a few times. V gene TRBV11-2 combines with J gene TRBJ2-7, with TRBD1 matching over 11 bases. After removal of 3 bases from V and 6 bases from J, the junction contained 1 base not matched to a gene. The CDR3 contains 13 residues. The germline V gene has CDR1 SGHAT and CDR2 FQNNGV. CDR3 bases: TGTGCCAGCAGCTTGGACAGGGGGCGCGAGCAGTACTTC. It yields the protein CASSLDRGREQYF.

This clonotype was recorded at least ten times. CDR3 amino acids: CASSLSAGDDEQFF. The CDR3 DNA follows: TGCGCCAGCAGCTTGTCTGCCGGCGACGATGAGCAGTTCTTC. The chain has TRBV5-1 and TRBJ2-1; D gene ambiguous. Trimming cost V 1 base and J 8 bases, with 13 bases left between them. This CDR3 comprises 14 residues. Germline V gene data show CDR1 as SGHRS and CDR2 as YFSETQ.

This clonotype has only one observation. The V and J genes are TRBV10-3 and TRBJ2-7; D is unclear. Trimming took 6 bases from V and 7 from J, leaving 13 bases between them. The CDR3 is 12 amino acids. Germline-derived CDR1 and CDR2 are ENHRY and SYGVKD. The CDR3 DNA follows: TGTGCCATCAGCTACGACTCGGGTGAGCAGTACTTC. This codes for CAISYDSGEQYF.

The V and J genes are TRBV6-5 and TRBJ2-2; TRBD1 matches 9 bases. Germline assignment: CDR1 MNHEY and CDR2 SVGAGI. The CDR3 spans 15 residues. The V gene end was trimmed by 6 bases and the J gene end by 5 bases; junction bases not matched to a gene: 7. The CDR3: CASRPGQGTTGELFF. CDR3 coding DNA: TGTGCCAGCAGACCAGGACAGGGGACGACCGGGGAGCTGTTTTTT.

In this sample, this clonotype turned up once. The chain recombines TRBV5-1 with TRBJ2-3, with D possibly matching TRBD1 (6 bases). This CDR3 is built from 15 residues. In germline, CDR1 is SGHRS, CDR2 YFSETQ. Trimming shortened V by 0 bases and J by 4 bases, and 12 bases separated the two germline ends. The CDR3 reads CASSLGGGMPDTQYF. The CDR3, as DNA: TGCGCCAGCAGCTTGGGAGGGGGTATGCCAGATACGCAGTATTTT.

V is TRBV7-2 and J is TRBJ2-7, with D possibly matching TRBD2 (6 bases). Between the trimmed V and J ends, which lost 1 base and 6 bases, there was a span of 13 bases. This CDR3 comprises 14 residues. The germline V gene encodes CDR1 SGHTA and CDR2 FQGNSA. CDR3 sequence reads: CASSLGGGRGEQYF. The CDR3 nucleotides read TGTGCCAGCAGCTTAGGGGGAGGAAGAGGCGAGCAGTACTTC.

This chain joins TRBV28 and TRBJ2-1; D is unclear. Trimming left V 1 base short and J 7 bases short, with 5 bases between. Germline-derived CDR1 and CDR2 are MDHEN and SYDVKM. The CDR3 is 12 residues long. The CDR3, as DNA: TGTGCCAGCAGTTTATACGTTAATGAGCAGTTCTTC. This codes for CASSLYVNEQFF.

This clonotype came up a few times. V usage is TRBV7-3 and J usage is TRBJ2-5; a possible D gene is TRBD1 (6 bases). Germline CDR1 and CDR2: SGHTA and FQGTGA. V lost 5 bases and J lost 2, with 24 bases in between. The length of the CDR3 is 18 residues. The CDR3 is CASSGTVRGGGLQETQYF. Here the CDR3 DNA reads TGTGCCAGCAGCGGTACCGTCAGGGGCGGCGGATTGCAAGAGACCCAGTACTTC.